The 9 T cell receptor beta chains listed next were all sequenced from one sample in a study of cytomegalovirus exposure and HLA in healthy donors. The primer mix had 60 Vbeta and 13 Jbeta primers. TCRdb's copy holds only in-frame clones and misses some; the assay was immunoSEQ multiplex PCR. The sample yields under 250,000 clones, around 84% seen once. The sample was PBMCs. The receptor source for this set is a girl aged 2-10 years in good health and CMV-seronegative.

The chain joins TRBV29-1 to TRBJ2-7; D perhaps matches TRBD1 (6 bases). V was pared by 4 bases and J by 3 bases, with 10 bases between. Germline V gene lookup returns CDR1 SQVTM and CDR2 ANQGSEA. The CDR3 loop spans 12 amino acids. The CDR3 is CSVGDTNYEQYF. As DNA, the CDR3 is TGCAGCGTTGGGGACACCAACTACGAGCAGTACTTC.

The chain is built from TRBV10-3 and TRBJ2-1, with 7 nucleotides matching TRBD2. The CDR3 has 16 amino acids. With 4 bases clipped from V and 0 bases from J, the junction kept 6 bases outside the gene matches. Germline V lookup: CDR1 ENHRY, CDR2 SYGVKD. CDR3: CAISGVGGTSYNEQFF. The CDR3 DNA reads as TGTGCCATCAGTGGTGTGGGGGGGACCTCCTACAATGAGCAGTTCTTC.

This clone was seen more than once but under ten times. The chain combines TRBV6-5 with TRBJ1-2; no firm D call. V was cut by 7 bases and J by 8 bases, with 23 bases left in between. The CDR3 totals 15 residues. Germline CDR1 MNHEY, CDR2 SVGAGI. The CDR3 loop reads CASKKDVRKGVGYTF. The CDR3 DNA is TGTGCCAGCAAAAAAGACGTCCGTAAAGGAGTCGGCTACACCTTC.

About this clone: Other DNA variants within this sample encode the same CDR3. This rearrangement joins TRBV18 to TRBJ1-4, with 7 nucleotides matching TRBD1. The V and J ends lost 3 bases and 4 bases, in that order; junction bases with no gene match: 2. The CDR3 runs 14 residues. The germline gives CDR1 KGHSH, CDR2 LQKENI. CDR3 nucleotide sequence: TGTGCCAGCTCACCCGGGACAGTTAATGAAAAACTGTTTTTT. Protein sequence: CASSPGTVNEKLFF.

Points on this clone: A read error may produce the germline difference seen at one junction end. This chain uses TRBV6-5 with TRBJ1-4; D is undetermined. In germline, CDR1 is MNHEY, CDR2 SVGAGI. There are 16 residues in the CDR3. DNA for the CDR3: TGTGCCAGCAGTTACTCACGGAAAGCAACTAGTGAAAAACTGTTTTTT. This sequence encodes CASSYSRKATSEKLFF.

The chain joins TRBV5-1 to TRBJ2-5, with D perhaps TRBD1 (6 bases). V shed 4 bases and J shed 3 bases, with 10 bases lying between them. The CDR3 spans 13 residues. CDR1 and CDR2 from the germline V gene are SGHRS and YFSETQ. CDR3 sequence reads: CASSPWTEETQYF. CDR3 bases: TGCGCCAGCAGCCCCTGGACAGAAGAGACCCAGTACTTC.

The chain is built from TRBV7-3 and TRBJ1-1; the D gene is possibly TRBD1 (6 bases). The V and J ends lost 0 bases and 0 bases respectively, with 11 bases between them. Germline CDR1 SGHTA, CDR2 FQGTGA. The CDR3 contains 16 residues. CDR3 residues: CASSLTGAGVNTEAFF. CDR3 coding DNA: TGTGCCAGCAGCTTAACAGGGGCAGGGGTGAACACTGAAGCTTTCTTT.

The J gene is TRBJ2-7, the V gene TRBV7-8, with 9 bases aligning to TRBD2. The germline CDR1 and CDR2 sequences are SGHVS and FQNEAQ. This CDR3 contains 18 residues. The trim removed 1 base at V and 0 bases at J, leaving 10 bases unmatched. CDR3 bases: TGTGCCAGCAGCTTAGAACTAGCGGGCCCTATAACCTCCTACGAGCAGTACTTC. Translated, it gives CASSLELAGPITSYEQYF.

This sequence joins TRBV19 and TRBJ2-1; D is possibly TRBD2 (6 bases). The CDR3 spans 15 residues. Germline V gives CDR1 LNHDA, CDR2 SQIVND (reference sequence). V dropped 2 bases and J dropped 2 bases, with 10 bases sitting between them. DNA of the CDR3: TGTGCCAGTAGTATAAACGGGGGAACCTACAATGAGCAGTTCTTC. Translating it yields CASSINGGTYNEQFF.